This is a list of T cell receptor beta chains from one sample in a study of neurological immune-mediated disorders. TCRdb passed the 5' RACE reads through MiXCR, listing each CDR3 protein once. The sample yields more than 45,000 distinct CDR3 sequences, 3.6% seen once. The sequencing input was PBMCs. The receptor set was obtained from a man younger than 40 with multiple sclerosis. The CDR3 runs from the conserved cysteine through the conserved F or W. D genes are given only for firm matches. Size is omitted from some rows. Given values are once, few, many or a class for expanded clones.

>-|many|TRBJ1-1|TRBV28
TGTGCCAGCAGTGGGGGCAGAGAAGCTTTCTTT
CASSGGREAFF
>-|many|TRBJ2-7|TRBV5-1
TGCGCCAGCAGCTTGGTCTCCAACTACGAGCAGTACTTC
CASSLVSNYEQYF
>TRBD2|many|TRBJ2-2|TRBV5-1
TGCGCCAGCAGCCCGGGGACTAGTATGGGGGAGCTGTTTTTT
CASSPGTSMGELFF
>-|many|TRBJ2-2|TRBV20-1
TGCAGTGCTAGAGGTCCCTCAGGGGCCGGGGAGCTGTTTTTT
CSARGPSGAGELFF
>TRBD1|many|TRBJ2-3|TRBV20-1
TGCAGTGCTAGAGGGGGGACAGGACGGCGTAGCACAGATACGCAGTATTTT
CSARGGTGRRSTDTQYF
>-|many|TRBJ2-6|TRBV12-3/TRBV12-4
TGTGCCAGCAGTCCCCGGGGGGCCAACGTCCTGACTTTC
CASSPRGANVLTF
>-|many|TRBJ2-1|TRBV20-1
TGCAGTGCTAGAGTAGCCGGCGCTAGGGGCTCCTACAATGAGCAGTTCTTC
CSARVAGARGSYNEQFF
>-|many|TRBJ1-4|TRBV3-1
TGTGCCAGCAGCCAGAAGAGCGGGGGGGCAACTAATGAAAAACTGTTTTTT
CASSQKSGGATNEKLFF
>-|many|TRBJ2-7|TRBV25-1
TGTGCCAGCAGCTCATTCCCGGACGAGCAGTACTTC
CASSSFPDEQYF
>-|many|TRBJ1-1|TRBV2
TGTGCCAGCAGTGATTGGGGGGAGAACACTGAAGCTTTCTTT
CASSDWGENTEAFF
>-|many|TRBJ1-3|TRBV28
TGTGCCAGCAGCCAAATGACCCTTGGAAACACCATATATTTT
CASSQMTLGNTIYF
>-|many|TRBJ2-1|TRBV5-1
TGCGCCAGCAGCCAATCAGGGATGGGATCCTACAATGAGCAGTTCTTC
CASSQSGMGSYNEQFF
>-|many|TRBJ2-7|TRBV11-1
TGTGCCAGCAGCTTAGAAAACTACGAGCAGTACTTC
CASSLENYEQYF
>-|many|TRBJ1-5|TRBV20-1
TGCAGTGCTAGAGGGTGGGGGGATCAGCCCCAGAATTTT
CSARGWGDQPQNF
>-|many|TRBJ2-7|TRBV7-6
TGTGCCAGCAGCGACCGAGAGGGGGTGGGGGAGCAGTACTTC
CASSDREGVGEQYF
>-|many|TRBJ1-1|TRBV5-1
TGCGCCAGCAGCTGGAATTGGAACACTGAAGCTTTCTTT
CASSWNWNTEAFF
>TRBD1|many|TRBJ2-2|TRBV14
TGTGCCAGCAGCCTGGACAGGGGATTCGCGAACACCGGGGAGCTGTTTTTT
CASSLDRGFANTGELFF
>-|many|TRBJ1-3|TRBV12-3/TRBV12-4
TGTGCCAGCAGTTCGAACAGGATTTCATCTGGAAACACCATATATTTT
CASSSNRISSGNTIYF
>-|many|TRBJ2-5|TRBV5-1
TGCGCCAGCAGCTTCGGTCAGGGGAAAGAGACCCAGTACTTC
CASSFGQGKETQYF
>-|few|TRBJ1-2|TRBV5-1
TGCGCCAGCAGCTTGAGGGACCGCTATGGCTACACCTTC
CASSLRDRYGYTF
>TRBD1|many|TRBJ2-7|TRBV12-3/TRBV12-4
TGTGCCAGCAAGGGCAACCGGGACAGGGGCCACGAGCAGTACTTC
CASKGNRDRGHEQYF
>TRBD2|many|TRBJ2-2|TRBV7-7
TGTGCTAGCAGCCCGACGGGCGGGAGAGGTCCCGGGGAGCTGTTTTTT
CASSPTGGRGPGELFF
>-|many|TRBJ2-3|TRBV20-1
TGCAGTGGATGGCGCGGGGTCACCACAGATACGCAGTATTTT
CSGWRGVTTDTQYF
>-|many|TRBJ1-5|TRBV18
TGTGCCAGCTCACCGGGGGCGGCTCAGCCCCAGCATTTT
CASSPGAAQPQHF
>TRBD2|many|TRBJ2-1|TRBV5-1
TGCGCCAGCAGCTTGGTGTCTAGCGGGGGGGCCTACAATGAGCAGTTCTTC
CASSLVSSGGAYNEQFF
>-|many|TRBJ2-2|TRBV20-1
TGCAGTGCCCCTGCGGGGACCGGGGAGCTGTTTTTT
CSAPAGTGELFF
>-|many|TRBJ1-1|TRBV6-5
TGTGCCAGCAGATCGCCCAGGGTTGAGGAAGCTTTCTTT
CASRSPRVEEAFF
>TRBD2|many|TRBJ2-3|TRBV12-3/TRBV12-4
TGTGCCAGCACCTTCCCGGGACTAGCTGATACGCAGTATTTT
CASTFPGLADTQYF
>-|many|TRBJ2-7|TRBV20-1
TGCAGTGCTTTATCGCCCTCACCCGTCGAGCAGTACTTC
CSALSPSPVEQYF
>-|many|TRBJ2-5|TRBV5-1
TGCGCCAGCAGCCCGGTCCCCGGAGGTCGGGAGACCCAGTACTTC
CASSPVPGGRETQYF
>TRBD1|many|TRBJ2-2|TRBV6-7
TGTGCCAGCCCGGGACAGGGGGACACCGGGGAGCTGTTTTTT
CASPGQGDTGELFF
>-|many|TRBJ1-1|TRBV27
TGTGCCAGCAGTTCGCTTGGACAGCCTGATTTGAACACTGAAGCTTTCTTT
CASSSLGQPDLNTEAFF
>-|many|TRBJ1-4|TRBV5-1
TGCGCCAGCAGCTTTCTGCCCCAGGGAGAGGAAAAACTGTTTTTT
CASSFLPQGEEKLFF
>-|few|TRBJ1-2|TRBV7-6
TGTGCCAGCAGTCCACAGGGAATGAATGGCTACACCTTC
CASSPQGMNGYTF
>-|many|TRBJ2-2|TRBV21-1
TGTGCCAGCAGCAAAGGAGCGGTGCTTACCGGGGAGCTGTTTTTT
CASSKGAVLTGELFF
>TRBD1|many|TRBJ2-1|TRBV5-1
TGCGCCAGCAGCCCACCGGGACAGGGTTACAATGAGCAGTTCTTC
CASSPPGQGYNEQFF
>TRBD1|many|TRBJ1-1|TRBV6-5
TGTGCCAGCAGTTTTGGACAGGGATGGACTGAAGCTTTCTTT
CASSFGQGWTEAFF
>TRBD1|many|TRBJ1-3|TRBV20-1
TGCAGTGCTACAAAGGACAGGGGTCGACACACCATATATTTT
CSATKDRGRHTIYF
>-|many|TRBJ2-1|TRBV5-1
TGCGCCAGCAGCGAACCTAAAACCCAACACAATGAGCAGTTCTTC
CASSEPKTQHNEQFF
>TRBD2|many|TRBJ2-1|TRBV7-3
TGTGCCAGCAGCTTAAGGCCCCGAGGACTAGCGGGGGGCCACAATGAGCAGTTCTTC
CASSLRPRGLAGGHNEQFF
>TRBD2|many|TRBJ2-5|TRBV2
TGTGCCAGCAGCTTGGGACTAGCGGGAGAGACCCAGTACTTC
CASSLGLAGETQYF
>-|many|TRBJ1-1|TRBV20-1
TGCAGTGGCAGCGGCAGCGGAGCATCTGAAGCTTTCTTT
CSGSGSGASEAFF
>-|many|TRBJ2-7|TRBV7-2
TGTGCCAGCAGCTCCGAGGGTGGCTACGAGCAGTACTTC
CASSSEGGYEQYF
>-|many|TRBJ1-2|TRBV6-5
TGTGCCAGCAGTTACCATACCCCCAGAGGAAAAACTAACTATGGCTACACCTTC
CASSYHTPRGKTNYGYTF
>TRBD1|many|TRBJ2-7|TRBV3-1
TGTGCCAGCAGCCAGGGACAGGGACCCTACGAGCAGTACTTC
CASSQGQGPYEQYF
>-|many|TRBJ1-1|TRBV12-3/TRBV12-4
TGTGCCAGCGGGGGCGGGGGCCAAGTAGACACTGAAGCTTTCTTT
CASGGGGQVDTEAFF
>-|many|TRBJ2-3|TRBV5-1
TGCGCCAGCAGCCCGACGGGTCCCACAGATACGCAGTATTTT
CASSPTGPTDTQYF
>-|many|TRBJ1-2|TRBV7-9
TGTGCCACCCAGAATGGGGGCGGAATTGGCTACACCTTC
CATQNGGGIGYTF
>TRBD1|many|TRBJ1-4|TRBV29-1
TGCAGCGTTACAGGGGGCGCAACTAATGAAAAACTGTTTTTT
CSVTGGATNEKLFF
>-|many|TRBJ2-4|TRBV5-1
TGCGCCAGCAGCGATCCCAGGGGCAAAAACATTCAGTACTTC
CASSDPRGKNIQYF
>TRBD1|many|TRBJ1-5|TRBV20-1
TGCAGTGCTAGAGTCGGGACAGGGTTCAATCAGCCCCAGCATTTT
CSARVGTGFNQPQHF
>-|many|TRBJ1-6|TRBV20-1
TGCAGTGCTAGACCGCTCGGCTACACGAATTCACCCCTCCACTTT
CSARPLGYTNSPLHF
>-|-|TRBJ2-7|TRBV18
TGTGCCAGCTCACCGGGAGCGGGACAGGAGCAGTACTTC
CASSPGAGQEQYF
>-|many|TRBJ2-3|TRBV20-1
TGCAGTGCTAGTGTTGAGGGTTCTAGCACAGATACGCAGTATTTT
CSASVEGSSTDTQYF
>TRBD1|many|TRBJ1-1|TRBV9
TGTGCCAGCAGCGGTGTACAGGGGCGGACTGAAGCTTTCTTT
CASSGVQGRTEAFF
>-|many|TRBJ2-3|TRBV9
TGTGCCAGCAGCGTAGATCGGGGCACAGATACGCAGTATTTT
CASSVDRGTDTQYF
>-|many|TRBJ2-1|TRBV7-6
TGTGCCAGCAGCTTATTTAGCGGCGGGGATGAGCAGTTCTTC
CASSLFSGGDEQFF